These 32 T cell receptor beta chains were all obtained from the same sample, sequenced in a study of T cells expressing NK-cell markers. Reprocessing the 5' RACE reads, TCRdb reports a single entry for every CDR3 protein and omits DNA. The sample has around 100,000 distinct CDR3 sequences, and its top ten clones hold roughly 20%. The specimen was blood T cells: a sorted CD56 or NKG2C T cell subset, CD4+ or CD8+ T cells, or bulk PBMC T cells (not recorded which). Receptors originate from a woman between 18 and 75 years old in good health.

The rearrangement links TRBV29-1 to TRBJ2-1. Per the germline V gene, CDR1 is SQVTM and CDR2 is ANQGSEA. CDR3 size: 11 residues. The CDR3 is CSVHIHNEQFF.

The rearrangement joins TRBV4-3 to TRBJ2-4; the TRBD2 assignment by TCRdb is unverifiable without DNA. The V gene's germline CDR1 is LGHNA and CDR2 YSLEER. This CDR3 is 14 amino acids long. CDR3 amino acids: CASSQAPRGDIQYF.

The chain uses TRBV18 and TRBJ2-7; there is no DNA to check the TCRdb D call of TRBD1. Germline CDR1 reads KGHSH; CDR2 reads LQKENI. There are 15 residues in the CDR3. The CDR3 protein is CASSPEGGQGYEQYF.

This chain connects TRBV4-2 to TRBJ2-1; TCRdb's D call of TRBD2 is untestable without DNA. The CDR3 runs to 13 residues. Per the germline V gene, CDR1 is LGHNA and CDR2 is YNFKEQ. This CDR3 reads CASSQDGWGEQFF.

The gene calls are TRBV20-1 and TRBJ2-2. CDR1 is DFQATT and CDR2 is SNEGSKA in the germline V gene (reference sequence). The CDR3 runs 11 residues. The CDR3: CSAALIGELFF.

This rearrangement joins TRBV3-1 to TRBJ2-5; the TRBD2 assignment by TCRdb is unverifiable without DNA. The CDR3 loop spans 17 amino acids. Germline V CDR1 and CDR2: LGHDT, YNNKEL (reference sequence). CDR3 in amino acids: CASSQDGDYSLQETQYF.

Here the CDR3 reads CASSYSTGFSNQPQHF. The chain recombines TRBV6-2 or TRBV6-3 with TRBJ1-5. The germline gives CDR1 MNHEY, CDR2 SVGEGT. CDR3 length: 16 residues.

This rearrangement joins TRBV11-2 to TRBJ1-6; the TCRdb D gene call, TRBD1, has no DNA to confirm it. Germline V gene lookup returns CDR1 SGHAT and CDR2 FQNNGV. The CDR3 consists of 17 residues. CDR3 residues: CASSSEGQTGLSSPLHF.

The CDR3 region is CASSVAGVQEQFF. The chain has TRBV9 and TRBJ2-1; TCRdb lists TRBD2, though no DNA is available to test this call. CDR1 and CDR2 from the germline V gene are SGDLS and YYNGEE. The CDR3 contains 13 residues.

The chain carries TRBV7-6 and TRBJ2-2; TCRdb indicates TRBD2, and absent DNA this call remains unverified. This CDR3 spans 15 amino acids. Germline loops: CDR1 SGHVS, CDR2 FNYEAQ. CDR3: CASSFTSGNTGELFF.

This chain uses TRBV12-3 or TRBV12-4 with TRBJ2-1; the D call of TRBD2 rests on TCRdb alone, since no DNA is present to check it. The CDR3 is made up of 13 amino acids. CDR3 region: CASSPGGGKEQFF.

CDR3 sequence: CASSYGPQGGYTF. The chain joins TRBV13 to TRBJ1-2; TCRdb returns TRBD1, unconfirmable since there is no DNA. There are 13 residues in the CDR3. The germline V gene encodes CDR1 PRHDT and CDR2 FYEKMQ (reference sequence).

The chain recombines TRBV30 with TRBJ1-5; lacking DNA, the TRBD1 call made by TCRdb goes unchecked. The germline CDR1 and CDR2 sequences are GTSNPN and SVGIG (reference sequence). The CDR3 spans 16 residues. The CDR3 protein is CAWSVRGQGFYQPQHF.

The chain combines TRBV5-4 with TRBJ2-3; there is no DNA to check the TCRdb D call of TRBD2. The CDR3 is made up of 14 amino acids. CDR1 and CDR2 (germline): SGHNT, YYREEE (reference sequence). The CDR3 here is CASSQSGSTDTQYF. Full variable domain (remainder filled in from reference TRBV5-4 and TRBJ2-3): ETGVTQSPTHLIKTRGQQVTLRCSSQSGHNTVSWYQQALGQGPQFIFQYYREEENGRGNFPPRFSGLQFPNYSSELNVNALELDDSALYLCASSQSGSTDTQYFGPGTRLTVL.

This chain joins TRBV12-3 or TRBV12-4 and TRBJ2-1. This CDR3 has 13 residues. The CDR3 reads CASGVGPYNEQFF.

The chain has TRBV11-2 and TRBJ2-3; TCRdb lists TRBD1, though no DNA is available to test this call. The CDR3 is 13 residues long. Germline V gene lookup returns CDR1 SGHAT and CDR2 FQNNGV. The CDR3 region is CASSSPLTGTQYF.

The genes are TRBV7-9 and TRBJ2-5; the D call of TRBD2 rests on TCRdb alone, since no DNA is present to check it. This CDR3 is 15 amino acids long. Germline V gives CDR1 SEHNR, CDR2 FQNEAQ (reference sequence). CDR3 loop: CASSLALGALETQYF.

V is TRBV6-5 and J is TRBJ1-1. The germline V gene encodes CDR1 MNHEY and CDR2 SVGAGI. This CDR3 contains 13 residues. The CDR3 sequence is CASSYSVNTEAFF.

This sequence joins TRBV6-2 or TRBV6-3 and TRBJ2-5; there is no DNA to check the TCRdb D call of TRBD2. Looked up from germline, CDR1 is MNHEY and CDR2 is SVGEGT. The CDR3 is 16 residues long. This CDR3 is CASSYTVGGSQETQYF.

The chain joins TRBV20-1 to TRBJ1-2. Looked up from germline, CDR1 is DFQATT and CDR2 is SNEGSKA (reference sequence). The CDR3 runs 15 residues. The CDR3: CSARDLWDSNYGYTF.

The V and J genes are TRBV20-1 and TRBJ1-1; the D call of TRBD1 rests on TCRdb alone, since no DNA is present to check it. The germline gives CDR1 DFQATT, CDR2 SNEGSKA (reference sequence). The length of the CDR3 is 13 residues. This CDR3 reads CSAGQGMNTEAFF.

V gene TRBV5-1 combines with J gene TRBJ2-5; without DNA, the TCRdb call of TRBD2 cannot be checked. Germline V gives CDR1 SGHRS, CDR2 YFSETQ. The CDR3 totals 15 residues. The CDR3 spells CASSFFGTIQETQYF.

This chain uses TRBV7-8 with TRBJ2-2; as DNA is missing, the TRBD1 call by TCRdb cannot be tested. Germline V gene lookup returns CDR1 SGHVS and CDR2 FQNEAQ. The CDR3 extends over 16 amino acids. CDR3 sequence: CASSLARQGYTGELFF.

The V call is TRBV7-9, the J call TRBJ2-1. CDR3 size: 12 residues. CDR1 SEHNR and CDR2 FQNEAQ come from the germline V gene (reference sequence). CDR3 sequence reads: CASSLSDNEQFF. The whole variable domain, remainder taken from reference TRBV7-9 and TRBJ2-1, is DTGVSQNPRHKITKRGQNVTFRCDPISEHNRLYWYRQTLGQGPEFLTYFQNEAQLEKSRLLSDRFSAERPKGSFSTLEIQRTEQGDSAMYLCASSLSDNEQFFGPGTRLTVL.

The chain recombines TRBV4-3 with TRBJ2-1; TCRdb names TRBD2, which stays unverified in the absence of DNA. The germline CDR1 and CDR2 sequences are LGHNA and YSLEER. This CDR3 has 14 residues. This CDR3 is CASSHLSFPHEQFF.

The gene calls are TRBV19 and TRBJ2-1; no DNA is available, so the TRBD2 call from TCRdb remains unchecked. This CDR3 comprises 15 residues. CDR1 LNHDA and CDR2 SQIVND come from the germline V gene (reference sequence). Here the CDR3 reads CASSTFGSGIGEQFF.

V and J are TRBV6-4 and TRBJ2-1; the D gene TCRdb calls, TRBD1, cannot be checked with no DNA. CDR3 length equals 14 residues. CDR1 and CDR2 from the germline V gene are MRHNA and SNTAGT. CDR3 region: CASSESSRANEQFF.

The J gene is TRBJ2-1, the V gene TRBV23-1. TRBV23-1 is noted as an ORF with a role that remains uncertain. The CDR3 runs to 14 residues. The CDR3 is CASSQGCSYNEQFF.

The V and J genes are TRBV5-8 and TRBJ1-1. This CDR3 region has 14 residues. CDR1 SGHTS and CDR2 YDEGEE come from the germline V gene. The CDR3 reads CASSLTVMNTEAFF.

This chain uses TRBV2 with TRBJ2-1; TCRdb's D gene call, TRBD1, goes unchecked for lack of DNA. The CDR3 is made up of 17 amino acids. Germline values: CDR1 SNHLY, CDR2 FYNNEI. The CDR3 here is CASSGTGSLYSYNEQFF. The full variable domain, rest sourced from reference TRBV2 and TRBJ2-1, is EPEVTQTPSHQVTQMGQEVILRCVPISNHLYFYWYRQILGQKVEFLVSFYNNEISEKSEIFDDQFSVERPDGSNFTLKIRSTKLEDSAMYFCASSGTGSLYSYNEQFFGPGTRLTVL.

This chain links TRBV29-1 with TRBJ2-7. The germline V gene has CDR1 SQVTM and CDR2 ANQGSEA. The CDR3 consists of 14 residues. The CDR3 sequence is CSIARTSEFYEQYF.

The chain's CDR3 is CASSSGQGGNQPQHF. The chain links TRBV7-9 to TRBJ1-5; the D call of TRBD1 rests on TCRdb alone, since no DNA is present to check it. The CDR3 loop spans 15 amino acids. The germline V gene has CDR1 SEHNR and CDR2 FQNEAQ (reference sequence). Full variable domain (missing parts from reference TRBV7-9 and TRBJ1-5): DTGVSQNPRHKITKRGQNVTFRCDPISEHNRLYWYRQTLGQGPEFLTYFQNEAQLEKSRLLSDRFSAERPKGSFSTLEIQRTEQGDSAMYLCASSSGQGGNQPQHFGDGTRLSIL.